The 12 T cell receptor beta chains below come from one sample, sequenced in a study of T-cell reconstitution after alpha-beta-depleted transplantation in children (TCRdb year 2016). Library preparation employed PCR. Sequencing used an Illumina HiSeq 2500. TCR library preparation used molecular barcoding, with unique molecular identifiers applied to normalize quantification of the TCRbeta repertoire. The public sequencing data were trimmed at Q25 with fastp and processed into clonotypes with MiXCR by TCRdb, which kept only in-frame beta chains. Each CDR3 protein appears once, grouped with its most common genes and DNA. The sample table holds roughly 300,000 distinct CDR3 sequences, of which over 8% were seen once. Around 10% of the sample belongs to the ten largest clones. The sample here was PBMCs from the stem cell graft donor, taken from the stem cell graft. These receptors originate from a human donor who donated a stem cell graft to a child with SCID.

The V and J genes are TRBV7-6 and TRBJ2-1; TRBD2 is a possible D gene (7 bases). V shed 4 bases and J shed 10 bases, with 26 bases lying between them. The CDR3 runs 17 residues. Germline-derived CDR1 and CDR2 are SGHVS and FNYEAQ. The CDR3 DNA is TGTGCCAGCAGCTCCCGAGGGGGGGCCACCTTCCCAGGCGAGCAGTTCTTC. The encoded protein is CASSSRGGATFPGEQFF. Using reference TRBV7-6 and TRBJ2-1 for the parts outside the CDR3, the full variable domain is GAGVSQSPRYKVTKRGQDVALRCDPISGHVSLYWYRQALGQGPEFLTYFNYEAQQDKSGLPNDRFSAERPEGSISTLTIQRTEQRDSAMYRCASSSRGGATFPGEQFFGPGTRLTVL.

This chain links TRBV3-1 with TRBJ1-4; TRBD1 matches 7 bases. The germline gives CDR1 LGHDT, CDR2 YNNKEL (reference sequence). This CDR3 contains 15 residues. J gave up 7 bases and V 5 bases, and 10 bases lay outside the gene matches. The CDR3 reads CASSYRGAASEKLFF. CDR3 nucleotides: TGTGCCAGCAGCTACAGGGGTGCTGCCAGTGAAAAACTGTTTTTT.

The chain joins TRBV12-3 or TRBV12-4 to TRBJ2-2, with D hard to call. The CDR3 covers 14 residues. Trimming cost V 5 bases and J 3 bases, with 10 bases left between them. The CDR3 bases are TGTGCCAGCAGTCCGGACGGATACACCGGGGAGCTGTTTTTT. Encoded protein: CASSPDGYTGELFF.

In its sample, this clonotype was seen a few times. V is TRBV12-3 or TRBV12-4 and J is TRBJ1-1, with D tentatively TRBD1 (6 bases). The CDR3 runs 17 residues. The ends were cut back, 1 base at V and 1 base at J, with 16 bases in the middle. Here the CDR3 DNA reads TGTGCCAGCAGTTTAGACTACAGGGTAGCTGGGAACACTGAAGCTTTCTTT. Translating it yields CASSLDYRVAGNTEAFF.

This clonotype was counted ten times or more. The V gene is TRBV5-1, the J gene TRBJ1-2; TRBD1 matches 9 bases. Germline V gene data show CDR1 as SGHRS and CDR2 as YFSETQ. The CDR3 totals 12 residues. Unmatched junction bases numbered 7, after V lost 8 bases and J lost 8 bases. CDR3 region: CASAQGARGYTF. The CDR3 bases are TGCGCCAGTGCACAGGGGGCGCGAGGCTACACCTTC.

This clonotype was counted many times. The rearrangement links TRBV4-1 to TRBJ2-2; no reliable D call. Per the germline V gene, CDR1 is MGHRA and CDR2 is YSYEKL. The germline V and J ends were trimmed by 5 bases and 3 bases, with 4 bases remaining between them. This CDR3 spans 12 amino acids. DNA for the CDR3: TGCGCCAGCAGCTTCCACACCGGGGAGCTGTTTTTT. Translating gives CASSFHTGELFF.

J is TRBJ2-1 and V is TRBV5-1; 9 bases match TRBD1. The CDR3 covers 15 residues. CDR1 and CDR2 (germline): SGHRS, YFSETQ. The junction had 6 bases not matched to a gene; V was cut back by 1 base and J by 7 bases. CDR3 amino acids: CASSLRDRGLNEQFF. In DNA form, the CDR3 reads TGCGCCAGCAGCTTGCGAGACAGGGGGTTAAATGAGCAGTTCTTC.

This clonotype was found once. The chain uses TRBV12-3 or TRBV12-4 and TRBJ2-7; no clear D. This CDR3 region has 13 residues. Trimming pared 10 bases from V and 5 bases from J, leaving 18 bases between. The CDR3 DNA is TGTGCCACCACTACCGGGTCAGTCAACGAGCAGTACTTC. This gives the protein CATTTGSVNEQYF.

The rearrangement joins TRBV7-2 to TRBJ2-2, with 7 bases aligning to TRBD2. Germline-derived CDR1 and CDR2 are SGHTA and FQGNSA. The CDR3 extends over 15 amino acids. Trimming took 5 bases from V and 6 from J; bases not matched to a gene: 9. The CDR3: CASSQAGTSPGELFF. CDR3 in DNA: TGTGCCAGCAGCCAAGCGGGGACCAGCCCCGGGGAGCTGTTTTTT.

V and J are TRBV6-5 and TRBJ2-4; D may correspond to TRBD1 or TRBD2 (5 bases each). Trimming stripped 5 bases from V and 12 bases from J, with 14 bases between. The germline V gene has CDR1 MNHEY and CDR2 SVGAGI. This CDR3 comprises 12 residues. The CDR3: CASSRGGVGQYF. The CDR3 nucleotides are TGTGCCAGCAGTCGTGGGGGTGTGGGTCAGTACTTC.

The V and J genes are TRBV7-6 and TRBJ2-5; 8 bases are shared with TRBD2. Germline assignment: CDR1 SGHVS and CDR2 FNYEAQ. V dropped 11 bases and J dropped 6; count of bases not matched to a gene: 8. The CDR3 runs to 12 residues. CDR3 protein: CASTGGGQTQYF. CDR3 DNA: TGTGCCTCCACCGGGGGGGGACAGACCCAGTACTTC.

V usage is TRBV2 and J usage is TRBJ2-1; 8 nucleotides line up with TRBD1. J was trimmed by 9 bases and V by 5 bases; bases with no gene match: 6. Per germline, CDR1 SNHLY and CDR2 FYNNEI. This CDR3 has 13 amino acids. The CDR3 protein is CASSRDRTFEQFF. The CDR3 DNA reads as TGTGCCAGCAGTCGGGACAGGACGTTTGAGCAGTTCTTC.